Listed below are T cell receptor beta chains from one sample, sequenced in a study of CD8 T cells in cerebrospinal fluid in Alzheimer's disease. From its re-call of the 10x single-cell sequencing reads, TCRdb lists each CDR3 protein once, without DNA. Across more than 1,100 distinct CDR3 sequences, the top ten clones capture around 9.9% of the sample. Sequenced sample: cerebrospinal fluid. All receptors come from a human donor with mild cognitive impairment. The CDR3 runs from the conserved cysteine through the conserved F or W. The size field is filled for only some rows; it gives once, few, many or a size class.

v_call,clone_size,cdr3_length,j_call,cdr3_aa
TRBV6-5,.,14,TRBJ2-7,CASSYSRVRNEQYF
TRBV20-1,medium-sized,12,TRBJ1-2,CSAPLTTDGYTF
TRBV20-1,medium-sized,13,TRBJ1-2,CSPRAGINYGYTF
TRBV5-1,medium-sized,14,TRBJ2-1,CASSSQLVYNEQFF
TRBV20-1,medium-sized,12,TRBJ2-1,CSAPTRNNEQFF
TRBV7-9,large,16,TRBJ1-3,CASSLVVGLSGNTIYF
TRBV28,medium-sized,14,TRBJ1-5,CASSIEGRGQPQHF
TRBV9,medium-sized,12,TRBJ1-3,CASINSGNTIYF
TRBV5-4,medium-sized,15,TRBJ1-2,CASSLTDISDYGYTF
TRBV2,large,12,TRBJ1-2,CASSDDSYGYTF
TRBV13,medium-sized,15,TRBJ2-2,CASSHGQGITGELFF
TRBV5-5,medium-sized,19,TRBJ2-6,CASSLEAQGGIFGANVLTF
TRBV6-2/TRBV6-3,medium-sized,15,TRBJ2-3,CASSLYSGPADTQYF
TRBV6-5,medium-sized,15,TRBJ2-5,CASSYWDRRGETQYF
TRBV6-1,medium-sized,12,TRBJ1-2,CASSEFNFGYTF
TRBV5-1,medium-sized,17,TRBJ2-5,CASSQGLAGVYQETQYF
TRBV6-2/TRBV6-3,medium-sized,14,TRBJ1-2,CASSYQGSVYGYTF
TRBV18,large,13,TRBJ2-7,CASSPTTTYEQYF
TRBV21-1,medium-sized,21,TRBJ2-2,CASSNPFNPLRRGADTGELFF
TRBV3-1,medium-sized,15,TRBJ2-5,CASSQDLGRRETQYF
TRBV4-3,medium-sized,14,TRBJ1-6,CASSQERGLSPLHF
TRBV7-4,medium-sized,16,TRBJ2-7,CASSPVIPRGAYEQYF
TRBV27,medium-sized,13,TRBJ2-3,CAIRQKSTDTQYF
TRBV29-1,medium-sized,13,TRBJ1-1,CSVTGTGDTEAFF
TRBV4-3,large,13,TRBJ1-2,CASSRMGNYGYTF
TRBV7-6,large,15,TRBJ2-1,CASSLRGISYNEQFF
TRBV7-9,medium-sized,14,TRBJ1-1,CASSLFVMNTEAFF
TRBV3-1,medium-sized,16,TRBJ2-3,CASSQALGGPVQGQYF
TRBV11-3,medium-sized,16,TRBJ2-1,CASSLGPDLGYNEQFF
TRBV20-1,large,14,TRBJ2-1,CSASLASGYNEQFF
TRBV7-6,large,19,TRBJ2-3,CASSLEPPRTSGGFDTQYF
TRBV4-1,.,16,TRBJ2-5,CASSQVGQGLRETQYF
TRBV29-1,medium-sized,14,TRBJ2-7,CSVGGGQGAREQYF
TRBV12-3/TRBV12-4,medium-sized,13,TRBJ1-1,CASSLDEGAEAFF
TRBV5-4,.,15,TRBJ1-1,CASSLIYRGDTEAFF
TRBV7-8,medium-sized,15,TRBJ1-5,CASSRWGASDQPQHF
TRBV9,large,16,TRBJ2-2,CASSVDPQLNTGELFF
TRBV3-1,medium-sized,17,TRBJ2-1,CASSQEGGRGGASEQFF